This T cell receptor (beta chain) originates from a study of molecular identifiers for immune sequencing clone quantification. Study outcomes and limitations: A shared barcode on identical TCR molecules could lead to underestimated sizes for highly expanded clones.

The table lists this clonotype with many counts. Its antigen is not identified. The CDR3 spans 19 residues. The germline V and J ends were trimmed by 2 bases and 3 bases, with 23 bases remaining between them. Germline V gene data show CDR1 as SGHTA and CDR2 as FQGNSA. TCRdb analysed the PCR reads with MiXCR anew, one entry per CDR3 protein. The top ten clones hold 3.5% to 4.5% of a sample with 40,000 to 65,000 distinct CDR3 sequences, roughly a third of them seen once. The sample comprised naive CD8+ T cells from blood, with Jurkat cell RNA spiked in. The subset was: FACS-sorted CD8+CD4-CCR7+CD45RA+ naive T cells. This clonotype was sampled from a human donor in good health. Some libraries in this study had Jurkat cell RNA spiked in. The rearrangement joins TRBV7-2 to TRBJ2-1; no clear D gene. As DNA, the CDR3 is TGTGCCAGCAGCTTATTGGCCCCGCGACTTAGGAGTGGCTACAATGAGCAGTTCTTC. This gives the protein CASSLLAPRLRSGYNEQFF. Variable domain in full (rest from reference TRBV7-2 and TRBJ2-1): GAGVSQSPSNKVTEKGKDVELRCDPISGHTALYWYRQSLGQGLEFLIYFQGNSAPDKSGLPSDRFSAERTGGSVSTLTIQRTQQEDSAVYLCASSLLAPRLRSGYNEQFFGPGTRLTVL.